Listed below are T cell receptor beta chains from one sample, sequenced in a study of breast tumors, draining lymph nodes, adjacent tissues. From the multiplex PCR reads, TCRdb called clonotypes with MiXCR, one entry per CDR3 protein. The sample carries some 150,000 distinct CDR3 sequences, more than 25% recorded once. The sequencing input was axillary lymph node tissue. These receptors all come from a female donor with breast cancer. Some clones in this sample may be carry-over from other donors' samples. Both conserved end residues are part of each CDR3. The D gene is left open where the match is weak. Where a row states a size, it is once, few, many or the class of an expanded clone; other rows omit it.

d_call j_call clone_size v_call cdr3_aa cdr3_nt
- TRBJ1-2 - TRBV6-1 CASSEGAGPTNF TGTGCCAGCAGTGAAGGGGCAGGACCAACCAATTTC
TRBD2 TRBJ2-3 many TRBV20-1 CSARTTSGSTPNTDTQYF TGCAGTGCTAGAACAACTAGCGGGAGTACGCCAAACACAGATACGCAGTATTTT
TRBD1 TRBJ1-2 many TRBV30 CAWSVRDSYGYTF TGTGCCTGGAGTGTAAGGGACAGTTATGGCTACACCTTC
- TRBJ2-1 many TRBV7-2 CASSLAGSAGKEQFF TGTGCCAGCAGCCTTGCTGGATCGGCGGGGAAGGAGCAGTTCTTC
TRBD1 TRBJ2-5 many TRBV7-9 CASSLVGTGVAETQYF TGTGCCAGCAGCTTAGTTGGGACAGGGGTTGCAGAGACCCAGTACTTC
- TRBJ1-4 many TRBV4-1 CASSQEELGEKLFF TGCGCCAGCAGCCAAGAAGAACTTGGTGAAAAACTGTTTTTT
- TRBJ1-4 many TRBV19 CASTWGEKLFF TGTGCCAGTACTTGGGGTGAAAAACTGTTTTTT
TRBD2 TRBJ2-3 many TRBV5-1 CASSLGGVGGALDTQYF TGCGCCAGCAGCTTGGGAGGGGTCGGGGGGGCCCTCGATACGCAGTATTTT
- TRBJ1-2 many TRBV5-8 CASSLERPNYGYTF TGTGCCAGCAGCTTGGAGCGTCCAAACTATGGCTACACCTTC
- TRBJ1-5 - TRBV7-9 CASSRGGHLNQPQHF TGTGCCAGCAGCAGAGGAGGACACCTCAATCAGCCCCAGCATTTT
- TRBJ2-5 many TRBV5-6 CASSFEGVSQETQYF TGTGCCAGCAGCTTCGAGGGGGTCTCCCAAGAGACCCAGTACTTC
- TRBJ2-7 many TRBV7-6 CASSPFAAAYEQYF TGTGCCAGCAGCCCGTTTGCGGCAGCGTACGAGCAGTACTTC
- TRBJ1-4 - TRBV5-8 CASSSRQTGEKLFF TGTGCCAGCAGCAGCAGACAAACTGGAGAAAAACTGTTTTTT
TRBD1 TRBJ1-2 many TRBV19 CASKTGYREGGYTF TGTGCCAGCAAGACAGGGTACCGGGAGGGTGGCTACACCTTC
TRBD1 TRBJ2-1 many TRBV5-1 CASRRGTGGYNEQFF TGCGCCAGCAGGCGCGGGACAGGGGGTTACAATGAGCAGTTCTTC
- TRBJ2-3 - TRBV2 CASSVGGPGADMQYF TGTGCCAGCAGTGTTGGAGGCCCGGGCGCAGATATGCAGTATTTT
- TRBJ2-2 - TRBV29-1 CSVETARSLFF TGCAGCGTTGAAACAGCCCGTAGTCTGTTTTTT
- TRBJ2-7 many TRBV4-3 CASSQDRPSHEQYF TGCGCCAGCAGCCAAGATCGACCTAGCCACGAGCAGTACTTC
- TRBJ2-3 - TRBV6-2/TRBV6-3 CASTQPEHRYAVF TGTGCCAGCACCCAGCCAGAGCACAGATACGCAGTATTT
TRBD1 TRBJ2-5 - TRBV7-9 CASSLLTGEEQETQYF TGTGCCAGCAGCCTATTGACAGGGGAAGAGCAAGAGACCCAGTACTTC
TRBD1 TRBJ2-2 many TRBV19 CASSSQGAGELFF TGTGCCAGTAGTAGCCAGGGGGCCGGGGAGCTGTTTTTT
- TRBJ1-2 many TRBV2 CASKGTVGYTF TGTGCCAGCAAAGGGACGGTTGGCTACACCTTC
- TRBJ2-7 many TRBV12-3/TRBV12-4 CASTPGGWGEQYF TGTGCCAGCACCCCTGGGGGATGGGGCGAGCAGTACTTC
TRBD2 TRBJ2-4 many TRBV20-1 CSARPSTSGRNIQYF TGCAGTGCTAGGCCGTCTACTAGCGGTAGAAACATTCAGTACTTC
- TRBJ1-4 - TRBV29-1 CSVEGGRNEKLFF TGCAGCGTTGAAGGGGGTCGGAATGAAAAACTGTTTTTT
TRBD2 TRBJ2-7 many TRBV7-9 CASSRYSGTSGGLSSYEQYF TGTGCCAGCAGCAGATATTCCGGGACTAGCGGGGGCCTAAGCTCCTACGAGCAGTACTTC
TRBD1 TRBJ1-1 few TRBV4-1 CASSLDRQGVSKAFF TGCGCCAGCAGCCTCGATAGACAGGGGGTAAGCAAAGCTTTCTTT
- TRBJ2-3 - TRBV5-5 CASSITSDGATDTQYF TGTGCCAGCAGCATAACCTCTGACGGGGCGACAGATACGCAGTATTTT
- TRBJ2-2 many TRBV4-3 CASSRAQNTGELFF TGCGCCAGCAGCCGGGCCCAGAACACCGGGGAGCTGTTTTTT
TRBD2 TRBJ2-7 many TRBV7-6 CASSFDSGPTYEQYF TGTGCCAGCAGCTTTGATAGCGGGCCGACCTACGAGCAGTACTTC
- TRBJ1-6 many TRBV7-7 CASSTQLTDYNSPLHF TGTGCTAGCAGCACCCAACTGACGGACTATAATTCACCCCTCCACTTT
- TRBJ1-1 - TRBV12-3/TRBV12-4 CASSLAGAFF TGTGCCAGCAGTTTAGCGGGAGCTTTCTTT
- TRBJ1-6 many TRBV7-3 CASSSRARGSYNSPLHF TGTGCCAGCAGCTCCCGCGCGAGAGGCTCCTATAATTCACCCCTCCACTTT
- TRBJ2-7 many TRBV6-5 CASSSSDGSSEQYF TGTGCCAGCAGTTCCTCGGATGGGTCAAGTGAGCAGTACTTC
- TRBJ2-2 many TRBV28 CASRSEAGNTGELFF TGTGCCAGCCGTTCGGAGGCCGGAAACACCGGGGAGCTGTTTTTT
- TRBJ1-3 - TRBV10-3 CGPGRLCSGNTIYF TGTGGCCCTGGGAGGCTGTGCTCTGGAAACACCATATATTTT
- TRBJ2-3 - TRBV5-1 CASSLPSAADTQYF TGCGCCAGCAGCTTGCCTAGCGCAGCAGATACGCAGTATTTT
TRBD2 TRBJ2-3 - TRBV20-1 CRRYKLAGGPTDTQYF TGCCGTCGGTACAAACTAGCGGGGGGGCCGACAGATACGCAGTATTTT
TRBD2 TRBJ2-7 many TRBV6-1 CASSEKGGSPYEQYF TGTGCCAGCAGTGAAAAGGGAGGGAGCCCCTACGAGCAGTACTTC
- TRBJ2-3 many TRBV20-1 CSARFTDTQYF TGCAGTGCTAGATTCACAGATACGCAGTATTTT
- TRBJ1-2 many TRBV5-6 CASSFGTANYGYTF TGTGCCAGCAGCTTCGGAACAGCTAACTATGGCTACACCTTC
TRBD2 TRBJ2-3 many TRBV3-1 CASSQGGSGRTADTQYF TGTGCCAGCAGCCAAGGTGGTAGCGGGAGGACGGCAGATACGCAGTATTTT
- TRBJ2-2 many TRBV7-9 CASSSTERGSARAGELFF TGTGCCAGCAGTTCGACAGAACGGGGGTCGGCTCGGGCCGGGGAGCTGTTTTTT
- TRBJ1-3 many TRBV20-1 CSARDGASGNTIYF TGCAGTGCGCGGGACGGTGCCTCTGGAAACACCATATATTTT
TRBD2 TRBJ2-7 - TRBV29-1 CRSSGVSYEQYF TGCAGGTCTAGCGGAGTCTCCTACGAGCAGTACTTC
TRBD2 TRBJ2-3 many TRBV18 CASSPSIAGETQYF TGTGCCAGCTCACCCTCCATTGCGGGAGAGACGCAGTATTTT
- TRBJ1-2 - TRBV28 CASLGWGSYGYTF TGTGCCAGCTTGGGTTGGGGGAGCTATGGCTACACCTTC
TRBD1 TRBJ1-1 few TRBV20-1 CSPTETPRQGRTEAFF TGCAGCCCTACCGAGACGCCACGACAGGGAAGGACTGAAGCTTTCTTT
- TRBJ1-4 - TRBV2 CASRTGRNEKLFF TGTGCCAGCAGAACAGGACGTAATGAAAAACTGTTTTTT
- TRBJ2-1 many TRBV19 CASSIPYNEQFF TGTGCCAGTAGTATTCCGTACAATGAGCAGTTCTTC
- TRBJ1-2 once TRBV29-1 CSAAQTLSGYTF TGCAGCGCAGCACAGACCCTCTCTGGCTACACCTTC
- TRBJ1-5 - TRBV20-1 CSARDPGGGYQPQHF TGCAGTGCTAGAGATCCGGGTGGTGGCTATCAGCCCCAGCACTTT